Listed here are 15 T cell receptor beta chains from one sample, sequenced in a study of chemoradiotherapy in HPV16-positive cancers. The repertoire was sequenced with immunoSEQ multiplex PCR; TCRdb's copy has only in-frame clones and lacks some. Of approximately 14,000 clones in the sample, around 90% were seen once. The source was blood, collected from a patient who underwent chemoradiotherapy. The receptors come from a human donor with HPV-associated anogenital cancer.

The genes are TRBV19 and TRBJ1-5; 8 bases map to TRBD1. Unmatched junction bases numbered 20, after V lost 4 bases and J lost 6 bases. This CDR3 region has 19 residues. CDR1 LNHDA and CDR2 SQIVND come from the germline V gene (reference sequence). CDR3 nucleotides: TGTGCCAGTAGTACTGACCGGACAGGGCTGGGTAATTTGGTTCAGCCCCAGCATTTT. This gives the protein CASSTDRTGLGNLVQPQHF.

The chain combines TRBV5-1 with TRBJ2-5; 14 bases line up with TRBD2. Germline V gene sequence: CDR1 SGHRS, CDR2 YFSETQ. The CDR3 consists of 17 residues. V was pared by 0 bases and J by 1 base, with 2 bases of the junction left unmatched. CDR3 protein: CASSLGLAGGPQETQYF. In DNA form, the CDR3 reads TGCGCCAGCAGCTTGGGACTAGCGGGGGGGCCCCAAGAGACCCAGTACTTC.

V usage is TRBV5-4 and J usage is TRBJ2-7; D is undetermined. Germline-derived CDR1 and CDR2 are SGHNT and YYREEE (reference sequence). There are 14 residues in the CDR3. Trimming took off 0 bases at V and 1 base at J, with 8 bases between the two ends. Here the CDR3 reads CASSLVVGSYEQYF. Written as DNA, the CDR3 is TGTGCCAGCAGCTTGGTTGTGGGTTCCTACGAGCAGTACTTC.

The rearrangement uses TRBV7-6 and TRBJ2-1, with D possibly matching TRBD1 (5 bases). The germline V and J ends were trimmed by 1 base and 10 bases, with 11 bases remaining between them. Per the germline V gene, CDR1 is SGHVS and CDR2 is FNYEAQ. This CDR3 region has 13 residues. The CDR3 DNA reads as TGTGCCAGCAGCTTAGGTGACAGCGAAGAGCAGTTCTTC. Translating gives CASSLGDSEEQFF.

The V and J genes are TRBV11-2 and TRBJ1-2; D remains unclear. Germline-derived CDR1 and CDR2 are SGHAT and FQNNGV. There are 14 residues in the CDR3. Trimming shortened V by 3 bases and J by 8 bases, and 16 bases separated the two germline ends. The CDR3 coding sequence is TGTGCCAGCAGCTTGGGGTGGCGCAATCCAGGCTACACCTTC. This gives the protein CASSLGWRNPGYTF.

The chain links TRBV7-6 to TRBJ2-5, with 7 bases fitting TRBD2. With V trimmed by 0 bases and J by 5 bases, 9 bases remained unmatched. The CDR3 spans 16 residues. Germline lookup yields CDR1 SGHVS and CDR2 FNYEAQ. The CDR3 DNA sequence: TGTGCCAGCAGCTTAGCTTGGGGGGGGAGAGGGGAGACCCAGTACTTC. This translates into CASSLAWGGRGETQYF.

The CDR3 protein is CASSPHGQSYEQYF. In DNA form, the CDR3 reads TGTGCCAGCTCCCCCCACGGCCAAAGCTACGAGCAGTACTTC. The chain uses TRBV27 and TRBJ2-5; no clear D gene. The tail of the sequence fits TRBJ2-7 better, so the J call may be wrong. Germline V gene data show CDR1 as MNHEY and CDR2 as SMNVEV (reference sequence). The CDR3 extends over 14 amino acids.

The J gene is TRBJ1-5, the V gene TRBV2, with D perhaps TRBD1 (5 bases). The ends were cut back, 4 bases at V and 5 bases at J, with 12 bases in the middle. Germline V lookup: CDR1 SNHLY, CDR2 FYNNEI. The length of the CDR3 is 14 residues. The CDR3, as DNA: TGTGCCAGCAGTGTTTCAGGGAAGCATCAGCCCCAGCATTTT. Translated, it gives CASSVSGKHQPQHF.

This rearrangement joins TRBV30 to TRBJ1-5, with unresolved D. The CDR3 totals 14 residues. Germline V lookup: CDR1 GTSNPN, CDR2 SVGIG (reference sequence). The V end lost 0 bases, the J end lost 0 bases, and 6 bases lay between the germline ends. The CDR3 DNA sequence: TGTGCCTGGAGTGTCCCCAGTAGCAATCAGCCCCAGCATTTT. Translating gives CAWSVPSSNQPQHF.

This chain links TRBV5-4 with TRBJ2-1; 9 bases are shared with TRBD1. This CDR3 is built from 17 residues. Germline-derived CDR1 and CDR2 are SGHNT and YYREEE (reference sequence). After removal of 2 bases from V and 4 bases from J, the junction contained 10 bases not matched to a gene. The CDR3: CASSLDRGGRRYNEQFF. DNA of the CDR3: TGTGCCAGCAGCTTAGACAGGGGGGGCCGGAGATACAATGAGCAGTTCTTC.

This chain links TRBV6-6 with TRBJ1-1; D not certain. The CDR3 loop spans 14 amino acids. Trimming removed 4 bases at V and 0 bases at J, with 9 bases between. The germline CDR1 and CDR2 sequences are MNHNY and SVGAGI (reference sequence). CDR3 coding DNA: TGTGCCAGCAGTTCACAACACTTGAACACTGAAGCTTTCTTT. This translates into CASSSQHLNTEAFF.

The chain is built from TRBV5-1 and TRBJ2-5; a possible D gene is TRBD1 (6 bases). Germline lookup yields CDR1 SGHRS and CDR2 YFSETQ. Trimming removed 4 bases at V and 2 bases at J, with 24 bases between. The CDR3 has 18 amino acids. CDR3 residues: CASSPHLDVQGWQETQYF. The CDR3, as DNA: TGCGCCAGCAGCCCTCACCTCGACGTACAGGGTTGGCAAGAGACCCAGTACTTC.

The chain uses TRBV4-1 and TRBJ2-2, with D perhaps given as TRBD1 or TRBD2 (5 bases each). Deletions cut 3 bases from V and 1 base from J, with 9 bases between. Germline V lookup: CDR1 MGHRA, CDR2 YSYEKL. The CDR3 consists of 15 residues. The CDR3 DNA follows: TGCGCCAGCAGCCAGGGACCGCAGAACACCGGGGAGCTGTTTTTT. Encoded protein: CASSQGPQNTGELFF.

The chain joins TRBV5-1 to TRBJ1-3, with a possible D match to TRBD1 (6 bases). CDR1 and CDR2 from the germline V gene are SGHRS and YFSETQ. Deletions cut 0 bases from V and 8 bases from J, with 15 bases between. CDR3 length equals 15 residues. CDR3: CASSLVPGAGDTIYF. The CDR3 region has the DNA TGCGCCAGCAGCTTGGTTCCAGGGGCAGGAGACACCATATATTTT.

The V gene is TRBV29-1, the J gene TRBJ2-2; 8 nucleotides match TRBD1. Looked up from germline, CDR1 is SQVTM and CDR2 is ANQGSEA. After removal of 3 bases from V and 4 bases from J, the junction contained 7 bases not matched to a gene. The CDR3 runs 15 residues. The CDR3 loop reads CSVDGRGQGTGELFF. In nucleotides, the CDR3 is TGCAGCGTTGATGGCAGGGGGCAGGGCACCGGGGAGCTGTTTTTT.